These 29 T cell receptor beta chains originate from one sample sequenced in a study of blood T cells in healthy people across ages. Using a J-beta primer mix together with a sample-barcoded 5' primer, a second PCR was run for roughly 6 to 12 cycles. TCRdb processed the 5' RACE reads anew with MiXCR; each CDR3 protein has one entry. The sample lists roughly 1,300,000 distinct CDR3 sequences, around 59% occurring once. The specimen sequenced was blood. The receptors derive from a man between 18 and 29 years old in good health.

This chain links TRBV20-1 with TRBJ2-5; TRBD2 aligns across 11 bases. This CDR3 is built from 16 residues. After removal of 6 bases from V and 5 bases from J, the junction contained 14 bases not matched to a gene. Germline loops: CDR1 DFQATT, CDR2 SNEGSKA (reference sequence). CDR3 in amino acids: CSADERRGLAGETQYF. The CDR3 coding sequence is TGCAGTGCAGATGAACGAAGAGGACTAGCGGGCGAGACCCAGTACTTC.

The genes are TRBV5-1 and TRBJ2-1, with TRBD2 matching over 9 bases. This CDR3 has 16 amino acids. Germline V gives CDR1 SGHRS, CDR2 YFSETQ. With V trimmed by 4 bases and J by 6 bases, 11 bases remained unmatched. The CDR3 protein is CASSEPLAGAGNEQFF. The CDR3 DNA follows: TGCGCCAGCAGCGAGCCTTTAGCGGGAGCAGGCAATGAGCAGTTCTTC.

The rearrangement links TRBV10-1 to TRBJ2-1; the match to TRBD1 covers 7 bases. This CDR3 is built from 17 residues. Germline-derived CDR1 and CDR2 are WNHNN and SYGVQD (reference sequence). The trim removed 6 bases at V and 0 bases at J, leaving 11 bases unmatched. The CDR3 reads CASRDTQGLGSYNEQFF. DNA of the CDR3: TGCGCCAGCAGGGATACACAGGGGCTTGGCTCCTACAATGAGCAGTTCTTC.

The chain links TRBV7-9 to TRBJ1-6, with D unresolved. Trimming shortened V by 5 bases and J by 10 bases, and 12 bases separated the two germline ends. This CDR3 has 13 residues. The germline V gene encodes CDR1 SEHNR and CDR2 FQNEAQ (reference sequence). CDR3 loop: CASSQTEWSPLHF. CDR3 DNA sequence: TGTGCCAGCAGCCAGACTGAGTGGTCACCCCTCCACTTT.

This clonotype came up once. V usage is TRBV9 and J usage is TRBJ1-1, with D hard to call. CDR1 is SGDLS and CDR2 is YYNGEE in the germline V gene. Trimming stripped 3 bases from V and 7 bases from J, with 16 bases between. The CDR3 length is 14 residues. In nucleotides, the CDR3 is TGTGCCAGCAGCGCTCCCGCCGGGGTCGGTGAAGCTTTCTTT. Protein sequence: CASSAPAGVGEAFF.

The chain employs TRBV27 and TRBJ1-1; D not certain. CDR3 length: 15 residues. In germline, CDR1 is MNHEY, CDR2 SMNVEV (reference sequence). The V and J ends lost 3 bases and 1 base respectively, with 12 bases between them. CDR3 DNA sequence: TGTGCCAGCAGTTTCCTCGGACGGGAGAACACTGAAGCTTTCTTT. Translation: CASSFLGRENTEAFF.

The CDR3 DNA reads TGCGCCAGCAGCCAAGATCGGATGAACAATGAGCAGTACTTC. It yields the protein CASSQDRMNNEQYF. V and J are TRBV4-3 and TRBJ2-5; the D is unclear. V was pared by 0 bases and J by 11 bases, with 16 bases between. In germline, CDR1 is LGHNA, CDR2 YSLEER. The CDR3 is made up of 14 amino acids.

This clonotype appeared a few times. The rearrangement links TRBV5-1 to TRBJ2-5, with 7 positions matching TRBD1. Looked up from germline, CDR1 is SGHRS and CDR2 is YFSETQ. V lost 4 bases, J lost 1 base, and 10 bases stayed unmatched. CDR3 length equals 16 residues. This CDR3 is CASSPTSQGPQETQYF. The CDR3 DNA reads TGCGCCAGCAGCCCAACCTCACAGGGGCCCCAAGAGACCCAGTACTTC.

The chain carries TRBV18 and TRBJ2-1; D perhaps matches TRBD2 (5 bases). V dropped 4 bases and J dropped 2 bases, with 12 bases sitting between them. The germline V gene has CDR1 KGHSH and CDR2 LQKENI. The CDR3 consists of 15 residues. The CDR3 nucleotides read TGTGCCAGCTCACTTAGCGTGAATGCCTACAATGAGCAGTTCTTC. Encoded protein: CASSLSVNAYNEQFF.

This clonotype was counted a few times. V is TRBV2 and J is TRBJ2-7; 8 positions agree with TRBD2. CDR3 length: 16 amino acids. The germline gives CDR1 SNHLY, CDR2 FYNNEI. Trimming removed 5 bases from V and 0 bases from J; junction bases left unmatched: 9. The CDR3 DNA is TGTGCCAGCAGTACGTTACTAGCGGCGGGCTCCTACGAGCAGTACTTC. Its protein product is CASSTLLAAGSYEQYF.

This chain links TRBV10-3 with TRBJ2-1; TRBD1 matches at 7 bases. J gave up 10 bases and V 5 bases, and 11 bases lay outside the gene matches. This CDR3 is built from 14 residues. CDR1 is ENHRY, CDR2 SYGVKD, per germline. The CDR3 DNA sequence: TGTGCCATCAGTCCGGCGGACAGGTCCTACGAGCAGTTCTTC. Translation gives CAISPADRSYEQFF.

The chain carries TRBV7-2 and TRBJ1-1; D call uncertain. The CDR3 spans 14 residues. The V and J ends lost 2 bases and 2 bases respectively, with 9 bases between them. In germline, CDR1 is SGHTA, CDR2 FQGNSA. CDR3 sequence (DNA): TGTGCCAGCAGCTTAATGCGGAGTAACACTGAAGCTTTCTTT. Amino acid sequence: CASSLMRSNTEAFF.

This sequence joins TRBV12-3 or TRBV12-4 and TRBJ1-2; D possibly corresponds to TRBD1 (5 bases). Trimming cost V 8 bases and J 4 bases, with 8 bases left between them. The CDR3 extends over 11 amino acids. As DNA, the CDR3 is TGTGCCAGCGGGGCGGCCTATGGCTACACCTTC. Translated, it gives CASGAAYGYTF.

The CDR3 sequence: CASSSTSFPGYGYTF. CDR3 DNA: TGCGCCAGCAGCTCTACTAGTTTCCCGGGCTATGGCTACACCTTC. V usage is TRBV5-1 and J usage is TRBJ1-2; D gene ambiguous. Germline V gene lookup returns CDR1 SGHRS and CDR2 YFSETQ. V was trimmed by 3 bases and J by 4 bases, leaving 16 bases between them. CDR3 length equals 15 residues. The entire variable domain, with the rest obtained from reference TRBV5-1 and TRBJ1-2, is as follows: KAGVTQTPRYLIKTRGQQVTLSCSPISGHRSVSWYQQTPGQGLQFLFEYFSETQRNKGNFPGRFSGRQFSNSRSEMNVSTLELGDSALYLCASSSTSFPGYGYTFGSGTRLTVV.

The V gene is TRBV25-1, the J gene TRBJ2-1; possibly TRBD2 for D (5 bases). The germline V gene encodes CDR1 MGHDK and CDR2 SYGVNS. V was clipped by 5 bases and J by 15 bases, with 20 bases between them. This CDR3 region has 13 residues. The CDR3 region has the DNA TGTGCCAGCAGTAAAAATGTTCGGGGTATAAGGTTCTTC. It encodes CASSKNVRGIRFF.

The chain carries TRBV27 and TRBJ2-1; 7 bases line up with TRBD2. The CDR3 length is 15 residues. The junction had 12 bases not matched to a gene; V was cut back by 8 bases and J by 5 bases. CDR1 is MNHEY, CDR2 SMNVEV, per germline (reference sequence). The chain's CDR3 is CASGGGGYLDNEQFF. As DNA, the CDR3 is TGTGCCAGCGGGGGGGGAGGGTATTTGGACAATGAGCAGTTCTTC.

The genes are TRBV11-2 and TRBJ2-3, with TRBD1 as a possible D gene (6 bases). The CDR3 is 17 residues long. The ends were cut back, 1 base at V and 0 bases at J, with 14 bases in the middle. Germline lookup yields CDR1 SGHAT and CDR2 FQNNGV. CDR3 region: CASSLVIGQFSTDTQYF. CDR3 in DNA: TGTGCCAGCAGCTTAGTAATCGGACAGTTTAGCACAGATACGCAGTATTTT.

The chain joins TRBV6-2 or TRBV6-3 to TRBJ2-7, with D possibly matching TRBD1 (6 bases). CDR1 and CDR2 (germline): MNHEY, SVGEGT. This CDR3 comprises 14 residues. Trimming took off 2 bases at V and 9 bases at J, with 17 bases between the two ends. In DNA form, the CDR3 reads TGTGCCAGCAGTTACACCAGGGGACCCACTGGGCAGTACTTC. Its protein is CASSYTRGPTGQYF.

The V call is TRBV29-1, the J call TRBJ2-1; TRBD2 aligns across 7 bases. Germline lookup yields CDR1 SQVTM and CDR2 ANQGSEA. The length of the CDR3 is 16 residues. Unmatched junction bases numbered 14, after V lost 5 bases and J lost 4 bases. Here the CDR3 reads CSVSGTGGWGYNEQFF. The CDR3, as DNA: TGCAGCGTTTCCGGGACGGGGGGTTGGGGTTACAATGAGCAGTTCTTC.

V usage is TRBV20-1 and J usage is TRBJ2-7; D is possibly TRBD1 (6 bases). This CDR3 has 13 amino acids. V gave up 3 bases and J gave up 2 bases, with 11 bases separating them. CDR1 is DFQATT, CDR2 SNEGSKA, per germline (reference sequence). This CDR3 is CSARQGHAYEQYF. DNA for the CDR3: TGCAGTGCTAGGCAGGGGCACGCCTACGAGCAGTACTTC.

This clonotype has a single count. The chain combines TRBV12-3 or TRBV12-4 with TRBJ2-6; 9 bases line up with TRBD1. This CDR3 is 17 amino acids long. The J segment lost 0 bases and the V segment lost 6 bases, leaving 6 bases of the junction unmatched. The CDR3 region is CASRTDRGTSGANVLTF. Written as DNA, the CDR3 is TGTGCCAGCAGAACCGACAGGGGGACCTCTGGGGCCAACGTCCTGACTTTC.

This sequence joins TRBV7-2 and TRBJ2-5, with D unclear. Germline CDR1 is SGHTA and CDR2 is FQGNSA. Between the trimmed V and J ends, which lost 6 bases and 11 bases, there was a span of 22 bases. This CDR3 is built from 14 residues. In nucleotides, the CDR3 is TGTGCCAGCAGTTCCCGCCCCGGCGGCAATGAGCAGTACTTC. It codes for CASSSRPGGNEQYF.

The genes are TRBV15 and TRBJ2-1; 11 bases line up with TRBD1. The CDR3 has 15 amino acids. From germline, CDR1 is LNHNV and CDR2 YYDKDF (reference sequence). Trimming took 5 bases from V and 7 from J; bases not matched to a gene: 7. The CDR3 loop is CATSGRDRGINEQFF. For the CDR3, the DNA is TGTGCCACCAGCGGCCGGGACAGGGGGATAAATGAGCAGTTCTTC.

The rearrangement uses TRBV12-3 or TRBV12-4 and TRBJ1-6; D unclear. The germline V and J ends were trimmed by 3 bases and 13 bases, with 10 bases remaining between them. The CDR3 extends over 12 amino acids. The CDR3 sequence is CASSFGQPPLHF. The CDR3 DNA follows: TGTGCCAGCAGTTTTGGGCAACCTCCCCTCCACTTT.

This chain connects TRBV4-3 to TRBJ2-1, with 9 positions matching TRBD2. After removal of 2 bases from V and 0 bases from J, the junction contained 8 bases not matched to a gene. The germline gives CDR1 LGHNA, CDR2 YSLEER. This CDR3 is 18 amino acids long. This CDR3 is CASSQFNLAGSSYNEQFF. The CDR3 DNA follows: TGCGCCAGCAGCCAATTTAATCTAGCGGGAAGCTCCTACAATGAGCAGTTCTTC.

The V call is TRBV5-1, the J call TRBJ2-3; 9 nucleotides line up with TRBD2. Germline V gives CDR1 SGHRS, CDR2 YFSETQ. After removal of 4 bases from V and 2 bases from J, the junction contained 8 bases not matched to a gene. CDR3 length: 16 residues. The CDR3 DNA sequence: TGCGCCAGCAGCCGAAAAAGCGGGGGGCCCACAGATACGCAGTATTTT. Translation: CASSRKSGGPTDTQYF.

This clonotype has more than one count but fewer than ten. The chain has TRBV7-9 and TRBJ2-3; 7 bases agree with TRBD1. Looked up from germline, CDR1 is SEHNR and CDR2 is FQNEAQ (reference sequence). The CDR3 covers 16 residues. With 1 base clipped from V and 1 base from J, the junction kept 5 bases outside the gene matches. The CDR3 coding sequence is TGTGCCAGCAGCTTAGGAGGGGGCGGCCGCACAGATACGCAGTATTTT. Its translation: CASSLGGGGRTDTQYF.

This clonotype came up a few times. V is TRBV12-3 or TRBV12-4 and J is TRBJ2-7; D is ambiguous. The CDR3 sequence is 13 residues long. With 2 bases removed from V and 0 bases from J, the gap between germline ends came to 5 bases. As DNA, the CDR3 is TGTGCCAGCAGTTTATTAACCTCCTACGAGCAGTACTTC. Amino acid sequence: CASSLLTSYEQYF.

The rearrangement uses TRBV28 and TRBJ2-4; 8 bases are shared with TRBD1. The J call may be faulty, since TRBJ2-7 better matches the DNA end. The CDR3 has 19 residues. Germline V lookup: CDR1 MDHEN, CDR2 SYDVKM. The CDR3 loop reads CASSLIGLAGGSSSYEQYF. The CDR3 coding sequence is TGTGCCAGCAGTTTAATTGGGTTGGCAGGGGGCTCGTCGTCCTACGAGCAGTACTTC.